This T cell receptor beta chain was recorded in a study of blood T cell repertoires in COVID-19. Study-level background: COVID-19 samples from acute and convalescent phases originated in the United States, Italy and Spain.

Source study methods: Reference gene primer amplification gave estimated nucleated cell counts. The table came from immunoSEQ multiplex PCR; TCRdb's copy has only in-frame clones and leaves some out. The V and J calls and clone size come from that table; D and trimming were worked out from the DNA. The repertoire has under 300,000 clones, approximately 85% of them found once; the top ten carry 6.6%. Study members were between 18 and 89 years old and lived in around 24 US regions. The study recruited exposed participants who had met a COVID-19 case within 2 weeks before entry. CDR1 SGHRS and CDR2 YFSETQ come from the germline V gene. The ends lost 0 bases at V and 1 base at J; junction bases unmatched: 3. The CDR3 runs 15 residues.

This sequence was found in a woman aged 50 to 65 who had been exposed to COVID-19. The chain combines TRBV5-1 with TRBJ1-1, with 7 bases fitting TRBD1. The specimen was PBMCs or T cells enriched from blood (not recorded which). CDR3 region: CASSLGQGGNTEAFF. CDR3 DNA sequence: TGCGCCAGCAGCTTGGGACAGGGCGGGAACACTGAAGCTTTCTTT.